One T cell receptor (beta chain) is described in this entry. The source of the sample is a study of shared clonotypes between healthy human individuals. Trimming took 8 bases from V and 4 from J, leaving 7 bases between them. Germline CDR1 is DFQATT and CDR2 is SNEGSKA (reference sequence). The CDR3 has 10 residues. The protocol was immunoSEQ multiplex PCR, while the TCRdb copy is restricted to in-frame clones and leaves out a portion. The table has roughly 2.4 million clones, approximately 96% seen once; the top ten hold roughly 0.13%. The receptor's source is a man aged 18 to 30 in good health. This rearrangement joins TRBV20-1 to TRBJ2-3, with unresolved D. The sequencing input was naive CD4+ T cells sorted from blood. The sample's subset: CD45RA+ positively selected. The CDR3 nucleotides are TGCAGTCCAAGGGCAGATACGCAGTATTTT. Its translation is CSPRADTQYF.